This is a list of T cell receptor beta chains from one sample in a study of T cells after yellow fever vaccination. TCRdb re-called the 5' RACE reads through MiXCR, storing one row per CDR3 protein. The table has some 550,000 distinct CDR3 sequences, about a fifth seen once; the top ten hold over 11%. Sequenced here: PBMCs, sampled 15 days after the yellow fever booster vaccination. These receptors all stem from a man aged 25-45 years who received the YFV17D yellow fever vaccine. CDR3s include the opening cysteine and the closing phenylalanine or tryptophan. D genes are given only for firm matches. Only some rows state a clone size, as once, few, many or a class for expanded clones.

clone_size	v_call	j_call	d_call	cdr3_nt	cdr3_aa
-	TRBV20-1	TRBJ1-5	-	TGCTGTGCCAACCTCCCCCAGGGGTCGGAGGTTCAGCCCCAGCATTTT	CCANLPQGSEVQPQHF
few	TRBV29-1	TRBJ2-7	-	TGCAGCGTTGCCCGTACTGGAACCTACGAGCAGTACTTC	CSVARTGTYEQYF
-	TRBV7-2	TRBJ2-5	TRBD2	TGTGCCAGCAGCTCCTACGATGGGGGGGGAGAGACCCAGTACTTC	CASSSYDGGGETQYF
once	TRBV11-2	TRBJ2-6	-	TGTGCCAGCAGCTCAGAGAACTCTGGGGCCAACGTCCTGACTTTC	CASSSENSGANVLTF
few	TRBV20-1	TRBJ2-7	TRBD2	TGCAGTGCTAGACCAGCGGGAATTTATGAGCAGTACTTC	CSARPAGIYEQYF
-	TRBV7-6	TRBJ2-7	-	TGTGCCAGCGGCTTAGGGGGCGAGCAGTACTTC	CASGLGGEQYF
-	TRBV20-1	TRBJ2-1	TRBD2	TGCAGTGCGATTACTAGCGGGGCCTACAATGAGCAGTTCTTC	CSAITSGAYNEQFF
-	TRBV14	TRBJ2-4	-	TGTGCCAGCAGCCAAGATCGGGTCATTCAGTACTTC	CASSQDRVIQYF
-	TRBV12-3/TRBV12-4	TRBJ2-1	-	TGTGCCAGCAGCGCTAGTAGATCCTACAATGAGCAGTTCTTC	CASSASRSYNEQFF
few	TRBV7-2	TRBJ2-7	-	TGTGCCAGCAGCTTAGGTGGGAGTCAAAACGAGCAGTACTTC	CASSLGGSQNEQYF
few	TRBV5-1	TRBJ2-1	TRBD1	TGCGCCAGCAGCTTGGCCGGGACAGGGCCTCGAAATGAGCAGTTCTTC	CASSLAGTGPRNEQFF
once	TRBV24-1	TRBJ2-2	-	TGTGCCACCAGTGATGGCCTTCAAAGAGGGAACACCGGGGAGCTGTTTTTT	CATSDGLQRGNTGELFF
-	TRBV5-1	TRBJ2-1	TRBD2	TGCGCCAGCAGCTTGGGTCGCGGGAGTTTTGAGCAGTTCTTC	CASSLGRGSFEQFF
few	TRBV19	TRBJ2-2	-	TGTGCCAGTAGTATAGGGGGGCCTGGGGAGCTGTTTTTT	CASSIGGPGELFF
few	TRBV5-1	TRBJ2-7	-	TGCGCCAGCAGCTCCTACCGTAGCTCCTACGAGCAGTACTTC	CASSSYRSSYEQYF
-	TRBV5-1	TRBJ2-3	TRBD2	TGCGCCAGCAGCCGCCAGCGGGAAGATACGCAGTATTTT	CASSRQREDTQYF
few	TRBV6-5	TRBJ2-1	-	TGTGCCAGCAGTTTTTGGGACGAGGACAATGAGCAGTTCTTC	CASSFWDEDNEQFF
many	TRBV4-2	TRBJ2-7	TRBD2	TGTGCCAGCAGCACGGAGGGAGCGGGAACGTGGGAGCAGTACTTC	CASSTEGAGTWEQYF
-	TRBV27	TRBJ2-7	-	TGTGCCCGGGGTACGGGCTACGAGCAGTACTTC	CARGTGYEQYF
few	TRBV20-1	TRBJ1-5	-	TGCAGTGCTAGCCCCGCGACAACCAGCAATCAGCCCCAGCATTTT	CSASPATTSNQPQHF
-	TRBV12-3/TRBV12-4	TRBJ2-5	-	TGTGCCAGCAGTAACAGGGAAGGAGAGACCCAGTACTTC	CASSNREGETQYF
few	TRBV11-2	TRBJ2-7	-	TGTGCCAGCAGTTTAATGCACTACGAGCAGTACTTC	CASSLMHYEQYF
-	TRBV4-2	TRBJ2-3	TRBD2	TGTGCCAGCAGCCAAGATTCGAGCGGGAGGGCCGCAGATACGCAGTATTTT	CASSQDSSGRAADTQYF
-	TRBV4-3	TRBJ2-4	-	TGCGCCAGCAGCCAGGCAGCCTCCGGGACCTTACTAAACATTCAGTACTTC	CASSQAASGTLLNIQYF
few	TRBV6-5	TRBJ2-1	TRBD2	TGTGCCACCAATTCAGTGGGGGGGTTGAATGAGCAGTTCTTC	CATNSVGGLNEQFF
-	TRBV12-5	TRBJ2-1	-	TGTGCTAGTGCCTTCGGACTTTCCTACAATGAGCAGTTCTTC	CASAFGLSYNEQFF
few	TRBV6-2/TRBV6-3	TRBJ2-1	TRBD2	TGTGCCAGCAGTTACTCGCTAGCGGGAGGTGGGTTCAATGAGCAGTTCTTC	CASSYSLAGGGFNEQFF
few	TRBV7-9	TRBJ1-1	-	TGTGCCAGCACCTTACTAACTGAGGGTGAAGCTTTCTTT	CASTLLTEGEAFF
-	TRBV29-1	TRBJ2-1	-	TGCAGCGCAGACCGGGACCCACCTTACAATGAGCAGTTCTTC	CSADRDPPYNEQFF
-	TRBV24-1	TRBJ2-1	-	TGTGCCACCAGTGAGTTCGAGGGGCATGAGCAGTTCTTC	CATSEFEGHEQFF
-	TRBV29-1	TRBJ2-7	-	TGCAGCGCTGCGGGACACGGCTACGAGCAGTACTTC	CSAAGHGYEQYF
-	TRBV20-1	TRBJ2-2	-	TGCAGTGCTAGACCTGGCCGGCCTACGACCGGGGAGCTGTTTTTT	CSARPGRPTTGELFF
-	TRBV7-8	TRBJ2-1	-	TGTGCCAGCAGCTTATCAACGGGACCTTACAATGAGCAGTTCTTC	CASSLSTGPYNEQFF
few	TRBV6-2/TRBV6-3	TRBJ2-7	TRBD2	TGTGCCAGCAGTTACTCCGGACTAGCGGGAAATTACGAGCAGTACTTC	CASSYSGLAGNYEQYF
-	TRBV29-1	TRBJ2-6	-	TGCAGCGTTGAAAGGGGGGCTGGGGCCAACGTCCTGACTTTC	CSVERGAGANVLTF
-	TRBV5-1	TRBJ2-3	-	TGCGCCAGCAGCCTTCACGAAGATACGCAGTATTTT	CASSLHEDTQYF
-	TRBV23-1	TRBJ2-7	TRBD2	TGCGCCGGAAAGTCCGGGGACCCTAGCGGGAGGGACGAGCAGTACTTC	CAGKSGDPSGRDEQYF
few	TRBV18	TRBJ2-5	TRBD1	TGTGCCAGCTCGGGACAGCAAGAGACCCAGTACTTC	CASSGQQETQYF
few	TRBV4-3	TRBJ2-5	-	TGCGCCAGCGGGGCGAGTTTCCAAGAGACCCAGTACTTC	CASGASFQETQYF
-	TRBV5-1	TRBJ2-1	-	TGCGCCAGCAGCGTCCAGGGGATCGGAAACAATGAGCAGTTCTTC	CASSVQGIGNNEQFF
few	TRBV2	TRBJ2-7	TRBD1	TGTGCCAGCAGTATCCGACAGGGCCTAGCTTTTGGCGAGCAGTACTTC	CASSIRQGLAFGEQYF
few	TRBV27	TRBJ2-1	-	TGTGCCAGCAGTTTTTATAGGGATGAGCAGTTCTTC	CASSFYRDEQFF